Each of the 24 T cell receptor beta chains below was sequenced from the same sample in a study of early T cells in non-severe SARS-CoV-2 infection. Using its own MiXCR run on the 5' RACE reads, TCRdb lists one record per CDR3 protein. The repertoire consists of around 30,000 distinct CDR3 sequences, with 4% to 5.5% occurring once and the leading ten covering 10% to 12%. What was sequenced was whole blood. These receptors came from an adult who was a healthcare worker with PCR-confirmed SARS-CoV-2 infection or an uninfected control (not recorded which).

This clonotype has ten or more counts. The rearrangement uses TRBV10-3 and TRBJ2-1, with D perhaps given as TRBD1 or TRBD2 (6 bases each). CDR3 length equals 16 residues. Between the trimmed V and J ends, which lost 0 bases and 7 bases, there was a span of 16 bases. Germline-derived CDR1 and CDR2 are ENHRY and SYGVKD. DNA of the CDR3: TGTGCCATCAGTGAGTCAACAGGGACTTTACGGAATGAGCAGTTCTTC. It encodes CAISESTGTLRNEQFF.

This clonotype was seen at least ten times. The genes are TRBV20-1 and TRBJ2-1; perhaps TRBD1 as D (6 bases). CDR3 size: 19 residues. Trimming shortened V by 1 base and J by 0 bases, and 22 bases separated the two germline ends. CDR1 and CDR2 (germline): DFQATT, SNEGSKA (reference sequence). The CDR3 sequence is CSARVAGQFGFSSYNEQFF. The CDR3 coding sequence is TGCAGTGCTAGAGTTGCAGGACAGTTCGGTTTTAGCTCCTACAATGAGCAGTTCTTC.

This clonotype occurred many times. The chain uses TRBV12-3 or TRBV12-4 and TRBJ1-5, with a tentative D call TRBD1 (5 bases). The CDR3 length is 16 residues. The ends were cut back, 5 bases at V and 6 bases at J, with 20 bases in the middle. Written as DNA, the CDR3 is TGTGCCAGCAGTCCTACCCTCCTGGGACTGCGTCAGCCCCAGCATTTT. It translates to CASSPTLLGLRQPQHF.

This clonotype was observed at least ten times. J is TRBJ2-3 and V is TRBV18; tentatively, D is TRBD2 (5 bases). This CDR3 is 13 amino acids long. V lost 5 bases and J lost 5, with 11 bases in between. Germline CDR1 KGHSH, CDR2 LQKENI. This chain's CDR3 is CASSEQGRDTQYF. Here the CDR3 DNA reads TGTGCCAGCTCAGAACAAGGGAGAGATACGCAGTATTTT.

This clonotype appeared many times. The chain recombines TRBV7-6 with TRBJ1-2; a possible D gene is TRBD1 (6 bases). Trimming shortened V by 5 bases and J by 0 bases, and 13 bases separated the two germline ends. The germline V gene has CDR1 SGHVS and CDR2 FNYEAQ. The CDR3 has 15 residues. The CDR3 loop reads CASSPGVETNYGYTF. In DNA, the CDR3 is TGTGCCAGCAGCCCAGGGGTAGAGACTAACTATGGCTACACCTTC.

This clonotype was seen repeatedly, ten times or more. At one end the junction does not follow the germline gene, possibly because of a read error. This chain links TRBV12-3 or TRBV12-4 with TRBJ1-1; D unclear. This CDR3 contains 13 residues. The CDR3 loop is CASSTLWNTEPFF. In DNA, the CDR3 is TGTGCCAGCAGTACCCTTTGGAACACTGAACCTTTCTTT.

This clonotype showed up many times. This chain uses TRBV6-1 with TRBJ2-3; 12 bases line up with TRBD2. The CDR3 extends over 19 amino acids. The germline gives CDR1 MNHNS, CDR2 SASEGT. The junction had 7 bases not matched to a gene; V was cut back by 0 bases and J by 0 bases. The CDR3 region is CASSEALAGGPSSTDTQYF. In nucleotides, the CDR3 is TGTGCCAGCAGTGAAGCTCTAGCGGGGGGGCCGTCTAGCACAGATACGCAGTATTTT.

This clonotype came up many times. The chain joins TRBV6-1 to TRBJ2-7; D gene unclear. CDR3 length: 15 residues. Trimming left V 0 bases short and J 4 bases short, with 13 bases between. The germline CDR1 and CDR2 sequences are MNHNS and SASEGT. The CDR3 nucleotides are TGTGCCAGCAGTGAAGCCGCGGCGCCCGGGTACGAGCAGTACTTC. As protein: CASSEAAAPGYEQYF.

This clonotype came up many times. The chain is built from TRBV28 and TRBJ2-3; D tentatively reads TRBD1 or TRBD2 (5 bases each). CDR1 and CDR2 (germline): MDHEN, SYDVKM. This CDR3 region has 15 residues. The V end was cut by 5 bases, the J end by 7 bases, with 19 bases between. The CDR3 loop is CASSRDHPYMNTQYF. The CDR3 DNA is TGTGCCAGCAGTCGGGACCACCCTTACATGAATACGCAGTATTTT.

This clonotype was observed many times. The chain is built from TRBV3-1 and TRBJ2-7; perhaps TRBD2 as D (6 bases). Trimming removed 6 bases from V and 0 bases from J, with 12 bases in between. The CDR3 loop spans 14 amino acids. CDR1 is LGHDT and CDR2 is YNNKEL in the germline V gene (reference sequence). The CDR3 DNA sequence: TGTGCCAGCAGTGGGACTTTTCCCTCCTACGAGCAGTACTTC. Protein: CASSGTFPSYEQYF.

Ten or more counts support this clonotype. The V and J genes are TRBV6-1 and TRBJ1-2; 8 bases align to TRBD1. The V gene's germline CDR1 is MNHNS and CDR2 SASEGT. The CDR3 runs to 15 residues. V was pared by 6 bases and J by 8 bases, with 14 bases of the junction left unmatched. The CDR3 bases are TGTGCCAGCAGCCTCCGAGACAGGGGCGGCGAGGGCTACACCTTC. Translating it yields CASSLRDRGGEGYTF.

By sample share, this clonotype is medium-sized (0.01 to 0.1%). CDR3 in amino acids: CASSQEVLLQETQYF. In DNA, the CDR3 is TGCGCCAGCAGCCAAGAGGTACTGCTCCAAGAGACCCAGTACTTC. This chain joins TRBV4-3 and TRBJ2-5; no definite D call. Germline V gene lookup returns CDR1 LGHNA and CDR2 YSLEER. CDR3 size: 15 residues. Trimming cost V 0 bases and J 1 base, with 9 bases left between them.

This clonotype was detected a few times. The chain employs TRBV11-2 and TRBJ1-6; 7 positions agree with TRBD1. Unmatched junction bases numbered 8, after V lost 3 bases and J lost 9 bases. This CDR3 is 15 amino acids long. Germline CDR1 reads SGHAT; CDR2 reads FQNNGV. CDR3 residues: CASSFSGGGSSPLHF. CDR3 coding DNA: TGTGCCAGCAGCTTTTCGGGAGGGGGCAGTTCACCCCTCCACTTT.

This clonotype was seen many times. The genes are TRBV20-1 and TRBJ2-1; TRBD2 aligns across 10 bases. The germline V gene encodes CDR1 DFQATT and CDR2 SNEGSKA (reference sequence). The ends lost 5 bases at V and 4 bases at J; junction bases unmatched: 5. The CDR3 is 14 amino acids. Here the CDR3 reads CSAGPSGGYNEQFF. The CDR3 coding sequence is TGCAGTGCTGGGCCTAGCGGGGGTTACAATGAGCAGTTCTTC.

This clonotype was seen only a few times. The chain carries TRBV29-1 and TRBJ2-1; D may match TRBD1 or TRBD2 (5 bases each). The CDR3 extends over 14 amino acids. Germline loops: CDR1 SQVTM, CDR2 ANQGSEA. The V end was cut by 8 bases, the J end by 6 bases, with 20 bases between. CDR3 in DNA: TGCAGCTCCTTCACTAGGGGCAGAGCCAATGAGCAGTTCTTC. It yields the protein CSSFTRGRANEQFF.

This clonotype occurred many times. The CDR3 bases are TGTGCCAGCTTGGGCGGCTCCTATAATTCACCCCTCCACTTT. Protein: CASLGGSYNSPLHF. The chain links TRBV28 to TRBJ1-6; the D is unclear. The length of the CDR3 is 14 residues. Trimming took off 8 bases at V and 0 bases at J, with 8 bases between the two ends. The germline CDR1 and CDR2 sequences are MDHEN and SYDVKM.

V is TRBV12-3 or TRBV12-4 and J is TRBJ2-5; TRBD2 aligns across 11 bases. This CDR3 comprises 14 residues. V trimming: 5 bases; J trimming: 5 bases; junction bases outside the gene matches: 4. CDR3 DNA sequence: TGTGCCAGCAGTCGTAGCGGGGGGGTGGAGACCCAGTACTTC. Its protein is CASSRSGGVETQYF.

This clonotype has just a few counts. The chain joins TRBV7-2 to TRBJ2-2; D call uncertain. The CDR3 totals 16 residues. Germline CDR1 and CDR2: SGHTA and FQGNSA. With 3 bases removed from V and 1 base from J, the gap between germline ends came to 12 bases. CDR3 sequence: CASSFTTGMNTGELFF. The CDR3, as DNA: TGTGCCAGCAGCTTTACAACGGGCATGAACACCGGGGAGCTGTTTTTT.

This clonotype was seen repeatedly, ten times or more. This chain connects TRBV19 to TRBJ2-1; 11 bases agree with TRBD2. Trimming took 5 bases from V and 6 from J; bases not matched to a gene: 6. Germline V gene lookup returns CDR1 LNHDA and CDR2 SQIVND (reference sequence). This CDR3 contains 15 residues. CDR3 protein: CASSPLAGGPNEQFF. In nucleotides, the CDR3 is TGTGCCAGTAGTCCGTTAGCGGGAGGGCCCAATGAGCAGTTCTTC.

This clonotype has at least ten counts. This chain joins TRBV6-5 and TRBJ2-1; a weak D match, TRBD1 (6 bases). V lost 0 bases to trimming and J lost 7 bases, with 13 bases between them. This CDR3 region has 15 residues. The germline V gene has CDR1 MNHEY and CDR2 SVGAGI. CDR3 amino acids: CASSYSRGTKNEQFF. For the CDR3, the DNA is TGTGCCAGCAGTTACTCGAGGGGGACCAAGAATGAGCAGTTCTTC.

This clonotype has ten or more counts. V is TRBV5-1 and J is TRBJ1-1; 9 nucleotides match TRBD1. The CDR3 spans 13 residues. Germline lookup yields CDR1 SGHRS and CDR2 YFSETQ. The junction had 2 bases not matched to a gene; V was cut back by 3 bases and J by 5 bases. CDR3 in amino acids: CASSSDRGTEAFF. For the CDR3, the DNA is TGCGCCAGCAGCTCCGACAGGGGGACTGAAGCTTTCTTT. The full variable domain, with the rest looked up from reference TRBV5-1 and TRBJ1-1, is KAGVTQTPRYLIKTRGQQVTLSCSPISGHRSVSWYQQTPGQGLQFLFEYFSETQRNKGNFPGRFSGRQFSNSRSEMNVSTLELGDSALYLCASSSDRGTEAFFGQGTRLTVV.

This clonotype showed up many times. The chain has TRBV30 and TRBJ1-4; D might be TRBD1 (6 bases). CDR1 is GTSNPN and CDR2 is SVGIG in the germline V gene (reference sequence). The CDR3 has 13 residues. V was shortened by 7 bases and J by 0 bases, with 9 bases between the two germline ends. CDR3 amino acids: CAFNRATNEKLFF. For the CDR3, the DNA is TGTGCCTTTAACAGGGCAACTAATGAAAAACTGTTTTTT.

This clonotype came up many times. The CDR3 DNA follows: TGTGCCAGCAGTCCCCGGGACAGAGATACCCAGTACTTC. Translation gives CASSPRDRDTQYF. This chain links TRBV12-3 or TRBV12-4 with TRBJ2-5, with 7 bases aligning to TRBD1. V lost 5 bases to trimming and J lost 8 bases; unmatched junction nucleotides: 8. This CDR3 region has 13 residues.

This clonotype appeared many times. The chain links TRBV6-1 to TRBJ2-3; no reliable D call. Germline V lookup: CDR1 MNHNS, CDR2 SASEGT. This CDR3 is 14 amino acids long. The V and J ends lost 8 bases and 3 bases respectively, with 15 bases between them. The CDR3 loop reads CASLVKKGTDTQYF. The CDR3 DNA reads TGTGCCAGCCTCGTTAAGAAGGGAACAGATACGCAGTATTTT.